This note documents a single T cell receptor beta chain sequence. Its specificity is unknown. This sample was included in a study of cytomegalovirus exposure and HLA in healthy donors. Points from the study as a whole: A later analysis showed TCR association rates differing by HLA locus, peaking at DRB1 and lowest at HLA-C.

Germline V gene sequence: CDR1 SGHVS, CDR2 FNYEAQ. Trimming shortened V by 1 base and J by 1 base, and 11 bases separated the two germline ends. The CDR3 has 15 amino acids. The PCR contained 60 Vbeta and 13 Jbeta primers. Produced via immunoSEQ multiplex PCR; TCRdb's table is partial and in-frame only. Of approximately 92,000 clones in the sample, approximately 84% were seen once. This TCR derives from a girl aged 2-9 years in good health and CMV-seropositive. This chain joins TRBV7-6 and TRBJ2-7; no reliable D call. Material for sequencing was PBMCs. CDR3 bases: TGTGCCAGCAGCTTAGGAGGTGGTGGGTCCTACGAGCAGTACTTC. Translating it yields CASSLGGGGSYEQYF.